This T cell receptor (beta chain) was captured by sequencing in a study of T-cell memory formation after mild COVID-19 (TCRdb year 2021). Regarding the study in general: TCR sequence clusters from the two donors were largely donor specific. The cohort comprised two young, previously healthy adult volunteers, one female and one male. In two donors, T-cell clones that expanded and contracted after mild COVID-19 were tracked by sequencing TCRalpha and TCRbeta repertoires over time. The paper's findings and limits, for the study overall: Whether the second-wave clones peaking on day 37 were SARS-CoV-2 specific was not confirmed. Contracting CD4+ clones were found mainly in CM and EM memory subsets, while CD8+ clones were enriched in EMRA. Some responding clones were found in pre-infection memory, which suggests that pre-existing cross-reactive memory T cells took part in the SARS-CoV-2 response. Only a couple of mild cases were covered by the study, and larger cohorts that include severe cases with pre-infection samples were considered necessary. Clones that contracted from day 15 to 85 showed balanced CD4/CD8 phenotypes, whereas a second wave of clones that expanded from day 15 to 37 leaned towards CD4+.

The listed sequencing device is Illumina NovaSeq 6000. cDNA libraries for TCRalpha and TCRbeta were prepared by 5'RACE using constant-segment primers, with sample barcodes and unique molecular identifiers added. RNA was extracted from every sample with Trizol reagent. Library amplification was performed in two PCR steps, and a second sample barcode and Illumina TruSeq adapters were introduced in the second step. Sequencing of libraries was performed on an Illumina NovaSeq with 2 x 150 bp paired-end reads. In the source study's methods: The reads were demultiplexed and collapsed into UMI-guided consensus sequences using migec v1.2.7. Using mixcr v2.1.11, UMI consensuses were aligned to TRA and TRB V and J templates and then assembled into clonotypes. A clonotype was counted as expanded or contracted only if both edgeR and NoisET called the change significant, with noise models trained on biological replicates. edgeR calls used a false discovery rate-adjusted p below 0.01 and a log2 fold-change threshold of 1. As an exploratory analysis of dynamics, max-normalized trajectories of the 1000 most abundant clonotypes were examined by PCA with hierarchical clustering. Separately sequenced CD4+ and CD8+ repertoires were used to assign a CD4 or CD8 phenotype to each responding clone. Using fastp trimming at Q25 and MiXCR clonotype assembly, TCRdb reanalyzed the public sequencing data and kept in-frame beta chains. Each CDR3 protein gets just one entry, which takes the most common genes and DNA from the rows behind it. Clone size and V and J calls follow TCRdb, not the original study. This sample gives hundreds of thousands of distinct CDR3 sequences in total; over 20% of them show up just once. The ten largest account for approximately 12% of the sample.

Ficoll-Paque density gradient centrifugation was used to isolate PBMCs. With respect to this clonotype: The antigen it recognizes is unknown. No base quality values were provided; no much bigger clone lies one nucleotide off.

V was cut back by 6 bases and J by 4 bases, leaving a gap of 18 bases between them. Including cysteine and phenylalanine, the CDR3 has 14 amino acids. Just CDR3 DNA is preserved here, 42 bases in frame from base 1. Based on the germline V gene, the CDR1 and CDR2 sequences are SQVTM and ANQGSEA. Sequenced: PBMCs or a T cell subset sorted from them (not recorded which). This receptor was obtained from an adult woman who had mild COVID-19 (a few samples of this study predate the infection). The sample titles of this study are shuffled in the database, so cell type and time point are left out; the donor was told from shared clones. The chain was built from TRBV29-1 and TRBJ2-5; matching of 5 bases hints at TRBD2 as the D gene. The DNA reads as follows: TGCAGCGTACGAATTCCGGACTCCAGAGAGACCCAGTACTTC. The translation is CSVRIPDSRETQYF.